The clone carrying this T cell receptor (beta chain) has at least ten counts. The antigen remains undetermined. Amplification of the TCR beta CDR3 regions used RNA transcripts (as template). Second-round multiplex PCR came after a first-round RT-PCR that employed HTBI primers. TCRdb reprocessed the multiplex PCR reads via MiXCR and lists one record per CDR3 protein. Here the sample spans roughly 1.1 million distinct CDR3 sequences, 36% being singletons. The data originate from a study of Graves' ophthalmopathy and Graves' hyperthyroidism. Overall study context: Stable hyperthyroidism meant no ophthalmopathy within 18 months of follow-up. The study, taken as a whole, reports: Thyroid clonotypes that were expanded above 0.001 frequency mostly also appeared in blood.

With 7 bases removed from V and 2 bases from J, the gap between germline ends came to 17 bases. This CDR3 is 14 amino acids long. Germline-derived CDR1 and CDR2 are SQVTM and ANQGSEA. The chain combines TRBV29-1 with TRBJ1-2; D possibly corresponds to TRBD1 (5 bases). Specimen: peripheral blood or thyroid tissue (not recorded which). This receptor was obtained from an adult man with Graves' hyperthyroidism. CDR3 coding DNA: TGCAGCGCCGCGTGGGATGGGGCCAACTATGGCTACACCTTC. Protein product: CSAAWDGANYGYTF.